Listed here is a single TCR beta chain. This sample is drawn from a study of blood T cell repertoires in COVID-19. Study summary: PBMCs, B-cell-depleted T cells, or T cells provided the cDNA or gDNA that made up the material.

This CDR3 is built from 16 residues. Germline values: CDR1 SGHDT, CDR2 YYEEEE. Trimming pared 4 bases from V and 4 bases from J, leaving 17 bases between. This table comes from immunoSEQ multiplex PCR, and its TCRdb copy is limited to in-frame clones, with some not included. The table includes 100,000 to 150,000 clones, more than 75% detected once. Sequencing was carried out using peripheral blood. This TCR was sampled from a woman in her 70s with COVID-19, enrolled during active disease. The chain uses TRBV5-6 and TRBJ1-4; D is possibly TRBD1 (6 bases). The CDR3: CASSEYGGQDNEKLFF. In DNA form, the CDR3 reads TGTGCCAGCAGCGAATACGGGGGGCAGGATAATGAAAAACTGTTTTTT.